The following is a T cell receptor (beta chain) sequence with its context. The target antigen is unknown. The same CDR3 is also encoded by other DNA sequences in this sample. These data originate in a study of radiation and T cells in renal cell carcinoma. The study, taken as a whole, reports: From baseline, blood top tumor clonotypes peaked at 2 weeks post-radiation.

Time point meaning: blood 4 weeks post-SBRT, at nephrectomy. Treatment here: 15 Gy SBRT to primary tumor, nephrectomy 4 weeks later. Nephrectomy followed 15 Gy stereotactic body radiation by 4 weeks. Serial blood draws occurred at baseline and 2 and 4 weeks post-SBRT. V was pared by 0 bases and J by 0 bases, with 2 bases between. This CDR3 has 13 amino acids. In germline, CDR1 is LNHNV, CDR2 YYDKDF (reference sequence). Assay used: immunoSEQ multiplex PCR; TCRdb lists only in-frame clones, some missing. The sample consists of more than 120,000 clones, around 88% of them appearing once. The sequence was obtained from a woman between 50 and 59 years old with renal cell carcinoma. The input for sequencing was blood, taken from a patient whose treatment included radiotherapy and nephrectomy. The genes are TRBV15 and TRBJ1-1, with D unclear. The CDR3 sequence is CATSRDLNTEAFF. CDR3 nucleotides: TGTGCCACCAGCAGAGATTTGAACACTGAAGCTTTCTTT.